This T cell receptor (beta chain) was recovered during a study of blood T cell repertoires in COVID-19. Across the whole study: Collection of acute and convalescent COVID-19 samples took place in the United States, Italy and Spain. The cDNA or gDNA used as material had been derived from T cells, B-cell-depleted T cells, or PBMCs.

This clone appeared a few times. With 9 bases removed from V and 5 bases from J, the gap between germline ends came to 10 bases. The CDR3 extends over 12 amino acids. In germline, CDR1 is ENHRY, CDR2 SYGVKD. Methods used by the authors: How many nucleated cells were present was estimated from reference gene primer amplification. Method: immunoSEQ multiplex PCR; TCRdb's copy keeps in-frame clones and lacks some. For V, J and clone size, that table is used; D and trimming come from the DNA. The table records 90,000 or so clones, about 90% of them present only once. During active infection, Seattle patients enrolled and were then monitored through disease.

This chain links TRBV10-3 with TRBJ2-2; D not certain. The clonotype was recovered from a man between 18 and 29 years old with COVID-19, enrolled during active disease. Input material: peripheral blood. The CDR3 reads CAMTTETGELFF. CDR3 bases: TGTGCCATGACGACTGAAACCGGGGAGCTGTTTTTT.